This TCR beta chain came from a study of regulatory dendritic cells for organ transplantation. The V end lost 6 bases, the J end lost 5 bases, and 14 bases lay between the germline ends. Germline V gene sequence: CDR1 SEHNR, CDR2 FQNEAQ (reference sequence). The CDR3 loop spans 15 amino acids. This clone was seen a single time. Its antigen is undetermined. Overall study findings and caveats: Among resting subsets, memory CD8+ cells contained the most alloreactive clonotypes. Memory CD8+ T cells were the most oligoclonal; naive cells were highly diverse. Mature dendritic cells appeared to drive more memory CD8+ clonal expansion than regulatory ones.

Profiled with immunoSEQ multiplex PCR; TCRdb holds only in-frame clones, not every one. The sample has some 35,000 clones, about nine tenths seen once. FACS sorted CD4+ or CD8+ T cells into CD45RA+ naive and CD45RO+ memory. This TCR came from a human donor in good health. This sequence joins TRBV7-9 and TRBJ2-6, with D maybe TRBD2 (5 bases). What was sequenced was naive CD8+ T cells from blood. The subset was: CD45RA+ naive T cells. The CDR3 region has the DNA TGTGCCAGCAGTCGCCAGTCTAGCCGGGCCAACGTCCTGACTTTC. This translates into CASSRQSSRANVLTF. Together with reference TRBV7-9 and TRBJ2-6, the CDR3 gives the full variable domain: DTGVSQNPRHKITKRGQNVTFRCDPISEHNRLYWYRQTLGQGPEFLTYFQNEAQLEKSRLLSDRFSAERPKGSFSTLEIQRTEQGDSAMYLCASSRQSSRANVLTFGAGSRLTVL.